The 4 T cell receptor beta chains listed next were all sequenced from one sample in a study of blood T cell repertoires in COVID-19. Using immunoSEQ multiplex PCR, the repertoire was profiled, and TCRdb retains in-frame clones only, with some absent. The table lists roughly 100,000 clones, approximately 80% of them singletons. Source material: peripheral blood. These receptor sequences come from a man aged 70 or older with acute or convalescent COVID-19.

This chain uses TRBV28 with TRBJ2-5, with TRBD1 matching 9 bases. The CDR3 sequence is 16 residues long. Looked up from germline, CDR1 is MDHEN and CDR2 is SYDVKM. The J segment lost 7 bases and the V segment lost 5 bases, leaving 14 bases of the junction unmatched. DNA of the CDR3: TGTGCCAGCAGTATGATCATCGGACAGGGGATCGGGACCCAGTACTTC. As protein: CASSMIIGQGIGTQYF.

V and J are TRBV30 and TRBJ1-4; TRBD1 agrees at 7 bases. Germline V gene lookup returns CDR1 GTSNPN and CDR2 SVGIG (reference sequence). The V and J ends lost 4 bases and 10 bases, in that order; junction bases with no gene match: 12. The CDR3 covers 14 residues. CDR3: CAWTGRQGLGKLFF. The CDR3 DNA reads TGTGCCTGGACCGGGAGACAGGGTTTAGGAAAACTGTTTTTT. The variable domain in full, completed from reference TRBV30 and TRBJ1-4, reads SQTIHQWPATLVQPVGSPLSLECTVEGTSNPNLYWYRQAAGRGLQLLFYSVGIGQISSEVPQNLSASRPQDRQFILSSKKLLLSDSGFYLCAWTGRQGLGKLFFGSGTQLSVL.

The chain couples TRBV28 to TRBJ1-4; D gene ambiguous. Looked up from germline, CDR1 is MDHEN and CDR2 is SYDVKM. Trimming cost V 5 bases and J 8 bases, with 18 bases left between them. CDR3 length: 15 residues. The CDR3 nucleotides are TGTGCCAGCAGTAGCCCCGGGAAAGGGTCGGAAAAACTGTTTTTT. It encodes CASSSPGKGSEKLFF.

This chain joins TRBV7-8 and TRBJ1-5, with a tentative D call TRBD1 (6 bases). The CDR3 is made up of 14 amino acids. V lost 5 bases and J 4 bases, leaving 12 bases between the germline ends. CDR1 SGHVS and CDR2 FQNEAQ come from the germline V gene. The CDR3 region is CASSKDSRNQPQHF. The CDR3 DNA follows: TGTGCCAGCAGCAAGGACAGCAGAAATCAGCCCCAGCATTTT.